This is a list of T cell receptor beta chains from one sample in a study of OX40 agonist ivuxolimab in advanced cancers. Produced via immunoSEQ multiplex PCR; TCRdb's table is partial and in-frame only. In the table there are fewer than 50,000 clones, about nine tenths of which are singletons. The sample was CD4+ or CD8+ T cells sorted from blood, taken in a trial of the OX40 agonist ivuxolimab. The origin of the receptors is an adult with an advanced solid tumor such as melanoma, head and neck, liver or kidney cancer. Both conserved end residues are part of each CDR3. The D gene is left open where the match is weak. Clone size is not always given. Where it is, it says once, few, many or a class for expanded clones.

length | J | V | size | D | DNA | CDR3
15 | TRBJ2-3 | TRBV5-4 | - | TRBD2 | TGTGCCAGCAGCTTTACTCTTGGGGAGGGAGATACGCAGTATTTT | CASSFTLGEGDTQYF
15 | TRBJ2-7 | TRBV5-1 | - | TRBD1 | TGCGCCAGCAGCTTGGAAGGACAGGATGTCTACGAGCAGTACTTC | CASSLEGQDVYEQYF
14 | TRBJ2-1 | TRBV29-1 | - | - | TGCAGCGTTGAAGTAGCACGCTCCTACAATGAGCAGTTCTTC | CSVEVARSYNEQFF
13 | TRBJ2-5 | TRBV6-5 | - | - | TGTGCCAGCAGTGACCGTAGCACAGAGACCCAGTACTTC | CASSDRSTETQYF
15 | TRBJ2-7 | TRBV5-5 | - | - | TGTGCCAGCAGCTTGGGGACAGGGCGGGGGTACGAGCAGTACTTC | CASSLGTGRGYEQYF
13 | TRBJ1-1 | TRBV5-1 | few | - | TGCGCCAGCAGCTCCAACGTGAACACTGAAGCTTTCTTT | CASSSNVNTEAFF
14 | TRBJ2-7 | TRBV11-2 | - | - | TGTGCCAGCAGCTTCGCTATTAGCTCCTACGAGCAGTACTTC | CASSFAISSYEQYF
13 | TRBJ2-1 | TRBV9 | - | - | TGTGCCAGCAGCGCGGTGGGCGGGAAGGAGCAGTTCTTC | CASSAVGGKEQFF
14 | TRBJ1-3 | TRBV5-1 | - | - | TGCGCCAGCGCTCCCTCCGGAGCAGGAAACACCATATATTTT | CASAPSGAGNTIYF
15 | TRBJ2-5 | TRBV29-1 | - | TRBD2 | TGCAGCGTTGAAGGGGGGCTAGCGGGAGTTAAGACCCAGTACTTC | CSVEGGLAGVKTQYF
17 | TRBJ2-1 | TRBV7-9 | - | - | TGTGCCAGCAGCTTATCCCCGGGGGAGGACTCCTACAATGAGCAGTTCTTC | CASSLSPGEDSYNEQFF
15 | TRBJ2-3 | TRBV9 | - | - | TGTGCCAGCAGCGTGGAGGGGACAGTAGGTGATACGCAGTATTTT | CASSVEGTVGDTQYF
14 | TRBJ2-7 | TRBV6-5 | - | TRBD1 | TGTGCCAGCAGTGTGACAGGGTTTTCCTACGAGCAGTACTTC | CASSVTGFSYEQYF
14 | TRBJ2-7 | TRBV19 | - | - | TGTGCCAGTAGTATAACGGGACCCTCCTACGAGCAGTACTTC | CASSITGPSYEQYF
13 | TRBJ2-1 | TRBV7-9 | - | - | TGTGCCAGCAGCTTATGGCCTTACAATGAGCAGTTCTTC | CASSLWPYNEQFF
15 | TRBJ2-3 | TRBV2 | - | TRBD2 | TGTGCCAGCAAGGCTAGCGGGTCGATCACAGATACGCAGTATTTT | CASKASGSITDTQYF
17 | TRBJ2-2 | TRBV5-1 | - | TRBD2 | TGCGCCAGCAGCGGGGGACTAGCGGGAACCAACACCGGGGAGCTGTTTTTT | CASSGGLAGTNTGELFF
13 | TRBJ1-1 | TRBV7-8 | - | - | TGTGCCAGCAGCCCCGGGGGCCTCACTGAAGCTTTCTTT | CASSPGGLTEAFF
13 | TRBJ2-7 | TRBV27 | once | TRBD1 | TGTGCCAGCAGTTTGGACAGGGGGCTTGAGCAGTACTTC | CASSLDRGLEQYF
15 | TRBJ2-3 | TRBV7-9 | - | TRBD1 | TGTGCCAGCAGCGACGGACAGGGCTACACAGATACGCAGTATTTT | CASSDGQGYTDTQYF
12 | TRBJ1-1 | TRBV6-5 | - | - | TGTGCCAGCAATGGACCTGGCACTGAAGCTTTCTTT | CASNGPGTEAFF
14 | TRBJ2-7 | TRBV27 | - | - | TGTGCCAGCAGTTTGGTCGGAAGCTCCTACGAGCAGTACTTC | CASSLVGSSYEQYF
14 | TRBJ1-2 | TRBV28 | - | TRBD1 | TGTGCCAGCAGTGCCATCGGGACAGCGTATGGCTACACCTTC | CASSAIGTAYGYTF
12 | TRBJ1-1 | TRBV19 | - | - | TGTGCCAGTAGTATGTGGAACACTGAAGCTTTCTTT | CASSMWNTEAFF
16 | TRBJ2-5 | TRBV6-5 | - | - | TGTGCCAGCAGTTACGAGGCCTTTGGGCGCCAAGAGACCCAGTACTTC | CASSYEAFGRQETQYF
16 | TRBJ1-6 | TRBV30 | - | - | TGTGCCTGGAGTGCACCCACGGGCATCTATAATTCACCCCTCCACTTT | CAWSAPTGIYNSPLHF
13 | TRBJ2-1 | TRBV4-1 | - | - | TGCGCCAGCAGCGTCGACACCTACAATGAGCAGTTCTTC | CASSVDTYNEQFF
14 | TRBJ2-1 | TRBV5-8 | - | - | TGTGCCAGCAGCTTGGTTGGGAGAGTCAATGAGCAGTTCTTC | CASSLVGRVNEQFF
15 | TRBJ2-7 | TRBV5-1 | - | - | TGCGCCAGCAGCTTGGCCGTGACAGTCGAAAACGAGCAGTACTTC | CASSLAVTVENEQYF